Below, 14 T cell receptor beta chains from the same sample are listed, as sequenced in a study of T cells in Graves' hyperthyroidism and ophthalmopathy. Template material for amplifying TCR beta CDR3 regions consisted of RNA transcripts. First-round RT-PCR of the TCR CDR3 relied on the HTBI primer set. MiXCR was run by TCRdb on the multiplex PCR reads, yielding one entry per CDR3 protein. This table has about 100,000 distinct CDR3 sequences, approximately 16% appearing once. The sample was blood. All receptors come from a woman aged 50 to 60 with Graves' hyperthyroidism.

This clonotype is a singleton in its sample. This rearrangement joins TRBV2 to TRBJ2-5, with 7 bases lining up with TRBD1. This CDR3 contains 14 residues. Germline assignment: CDR1 SNHLY and CDR2 FYNNEI. V dropped 7 bases and J dropped 4; count of bases not matched to a gene: 9. CDR3 sequence: CASTFDRARETQYF. The DNA for the CDR3 is TGTGCCAGCACCTTTGACAGGGCCAGAGAGACCCAGTACTTC.

This clonotype was seen at least ten times. The chain combines TRBV11-2 with TRBJ1-3; D may be TRBD1 (5 bases). CDR1 SGHAT and CDR2 FQNNGV come from the germline V gene. Trimming pared 5 bases from V and 4 bases from J, leaving 12 bases between. This CDR3 region has 14 residues. CDR3 in DNA: TGTGCCAGCAGCCGGTCAGGGAAAGGAAACACCATATATTTT. It is translated as CASSRSGKGNTIYF. Looking up the rest from reference TRBV11-2 and TRBJ1-3 gives the full variable domain: EAGVAQSPRYKIIEKRQSVAFWCNPISGHATLYWYQQILGQGPKLLIQFQNNGVVDDSQLPKDRFSAERLKGVDSTLKIQPAKLEDSAVYLCASSRSGKGNTIYFGEGSWLTVV.

V is TRBV18 and J is TRBJ2-1; TRBD2 might be the D (6 bases). Trimming took off 1 base at V and 6 bases at J, with 10 bases between the two ends. Germline CDR1 reads KGHSH; CDR2 reads LQKENI. The CDR3 is made up of 14 amino acids. In DNA, the CDR3 is TGTGCCAGCTCACCACAGGGCGGGACCAATGAGCAGTTCTTC. This sequence encodes CASSPQGGTNEQFF.

This clonotype showed up many times. The rearrangement links TRBV19 to TRBJ2-1, with D possibly being TRBD2 (6 bases). CDR3 length: 14 residues. Trimming left V 5 bases short and J 2 bases short, with 10 bases between. Germline assignment: CDR1 LNHDA and CDR2 SQIVND (reference sequence). In DNA form, the CDR3 reads TGTGCCAGTAGTCTGCCGGGGGCCTACAATGAGCAGTTCTTC. Its translation: CASSLPGAYNEQFF.

There are a few counts of this clonotype. Possible read error: a much larger clone is one base away. The chain employs TRBV19 and TRBJ2-1; perhaps TRBD1 as D (5 bases). Per germline, CDR1 LNHDA and CDR2 SQIVND (reference sequence). The CDR3 has 16 residues. CDR3 loop: CASSIRHPWGINEQSF. CDR3 nucleotides: TGTGCCAGTAGTATAAGGCACCCATGGGGCATCAATGAGCAGTCCTTC.

This clonotype was recorded many times. This chain connects TRBV6-8 to TRBJ1-2; D unclear. Trimming left V 0 bases short and J 6 bases short, with 14 bases between. The CDR3 is 15 amino acids. Germline loops: CDR1 MNHGY, CDR2 SAAAGT. CDR3 coding DNA: TGTGCCAGCAGTTACTCGAAGAAGGGAAACCATGGCTACACCTTC. As protein: CASSYSKKGNHGYTF.

The rearrangement links TRBV6-5 to TRBJ2-7, with 10 positions matching TRBD2. V lost 2 bases to trimming and J lost 4 bases; unmatched junction nucleotides: 11. The germline V gene has CDR1 MNHEY and CDR2 SVGAGI. The CDR3 runs to 17 residues. The CDR3 region is CASSYKSGRAYQYEQYF. In DNA, the CDR3 is TGTGCCAGCAGTTACAAAAGCGGGAGGGCCTATCAATACGAGCAGTACTTC.

This clonotype was counted between two and nine times. The chain has TRBV6-1 and TRBJ1-3; D remains ambiguous. The CDR3 is 16 residues long. With 6 bases removed from V and 2 bases from J, the gap between germline ends came to 17 bases. Germline CDR1 reads MNHNS; CDR2 reads SASEGT. CDR3 protein: CASSLNTPGPGNTIYF. CDR3 in DNA: TGTGCCAGCAGCTTGAATACGCCTGGCCCTGGAAACACCATATATTTT.

The chain employs TRBV7-6 and TRBJ2-2; possible D gene TRBD1, 6 bases. This CDR3 is 15 amino acids long. Trimming removed 4 bases from V and 1 base from J, with 10 bases in between. Germline V lookup: CDR1 SGHVS, CDR2 FNYEAQ. CDR3 protein: CASSSGVGNTGELFF. CDR3 in DNA: TGTGCCAGCAGCTCAGGGGTGGGGAACACCGGGGAGCTGTTTTTT.

This clonotype has at least ten counts. The CDR3, as DNA: TGTGCCAGCAGCTGGGGCCAAGAGACCCAGTACTTC. It specifies CASSWGQETQYF. The chain combines TRBV7-9 with TRBJ2-5; D unclear. The CDR3 contains 12 residues. Germline lookup yields CDR1 SEHNR and CDR2 FQNEAQ (reference sequence). Trimming cost V 4 bases and J 1 base, with 4 bases left between them.

This sequence joins TRBV5-4 and TRBJ1-1; 9 bases align to TRBD1. Germline loops: CDR1 SGHNT, CDR2 YYREEE (reference sequence). Losses at the gene ends were 4 bases for V and 1 base for J; bases not matched to a gene: 5. This CDR3 contains 15 residues. CDR3 sequence (DNA): TGTGCCAGCAGCCAACAGGGGGCGCGGAACACTGAAGCTTTCTTT. Protein product: CASSQQGARNTEAFF.

V and J are TRBV11-2 and TRBJ1-2, with D possibly TRBD1 on 6 matching bases. CDR1 is SGHAT and CDR2 is FQNNGV in the germline V gene. V was pared by 8 bases and J by 6 bases, with 16 bases between. This CDR3 has 13 residues. As DNA, the CDR3 is TGTGCCAGCGGATCTAGACAGGCAGATGGCTACACCTTC. Its protein product is CASGSRQADGYTF. Using reference TRBV11-2 and TRBJ1-2 for the parts outside the CDR3, the full variable domain is EAGVAQSPRYKIIEKRQSVAFWCNPISGHATLYWYQQILGQGPKLLIQFQNNGVVDDSQLPKDRFSAERLKGVDSTLKIQPAKLEDSAVYLCASGSRQADGYTFGSGTRLTVV.

The table lists this clonotype with many counts. The CDR3 sequence is CSASGSGWRSTDTQYF. The CDR3 DNA reads TGCAGTGCTAGTGGATCGGGCTGGAGAAGCACAGATACGCAGTATTTT. This rearrangement joins TRBV20-1 to TRBJ2-3; D gene ambiguous. The CDR3 totals 16 residues. Germline CDR1 is DFQATT and CDR2 is SNEGSKA (reference sequence). Trimming stripped 3 bases from V and 0 bases from J, with 16 bases between.

V and J are TRBV20-1 and TRBJ1-5; TRBD1 aligns across 11 bases. CDR1 and CDR2 from the germline V gene are DFQATT and SNEGSKA (reference sequence). The V gene end was trimmed by 6 bases and the J gene end by 4 bases; junction bases not matched to a gene: 5. The CDR3 length is 14 residues. In DNA, the CDR3 is TGCAGTGCCCCCGGGACAGGGGGGAATCAGCCCCAGCATTTT. It translates to CSAPGTGGNQPQHF.